This TCR beta chain was sequenced in a study of regulatory T cells in long-lasting Graves disease. Study-level points and caveats: Study of thyroid tissue was not done, with only peripheral blood studied.

This CDR3 is built from 13 residues. Germline assignment: CDR1 GTSNPN and CDR2 SVGIG (reference sequence). The V end was cut by 0 bases, the J end by 9 bases, with 9 bases between. TCR beta libraries were built with iRepertoire HTBI primers and Arm-PCR of CDR3 regions. TCRdb reprocessed the multiplex PCR reads via MiXCR and lists one record per CDR3 protein. Found here are about 660,000 distinct CDR3 sequences, 30% of them singletons; the top ten hold about two fifths. This clonotype was counted a single time. Its cognate antigen is unknown. Time point reported: persistent/refractory GD, antithyroid drugs over 5 years with positive TRAb. The TCR library was made from RNA extracted from PBMCs. The patients were drawn from one endocrinology department in Xi'an, China.

V and J are TRBV30 and TRBJ1-6, with no clear D. Sample: peripheral blood mononuclear cells (PBMCs), taken when the disease was refractory, from a patient treated with antithyroid drugs. The sequence was obtained from a female donor with Graves disease. The chain's CDR3 is CAWSVTGSSPLHF. CDR3 bases: TGTGCCTGGAGTGTGACGGGTAGTTCACCCCTCCACTTT.